What follows are 29 T cell receptor beta chains derived from one specimen sequenced in a study of cytomegalovirus exposure and HLA in healthy donors. Use of 60 Vbeta and 13 Jbeta primers characterized the PCR. Sequencing was performed with immunoSEQ multiplex PCR; in TCRdb, only in-frame clones are kept and a portion is missing. Of 100,000 to 150,000 clones in the sample, around 73% were seen once. Sample: PBMCs. The receptor source for this set is a man aged 55 to 70 in good health and CMV-seropositive.

Only one count was recorded for this clone. The V call is TRBV29-1, the J call TRBJ2-7; TRBD1 matches at 7 bases. The ends lost 4 bases at V and 4 bases at J; junction bases unmatched: 4. The CDR3 loop spans 12 amino acids. The germline CDR1 and CDR2 sequences are SQVTM and ANQGSEA. The chain's CDR3 is CSVGDRVYEQYF. In DNA, the CDR3 is TGCAGCGTTGGAGACAGGGTGTACGAGCAGTACTTC.

This clone showed up just a few times. The gene calls are TRBV28 and TRBJ2-7; D call uncertain. Germline CDR1 reads MDHEN; CDR2 reads SYDVKM. V lost 6 bases, J lost 2 bases, and 2 bases lay in between. The CDR3 totals 10 residues. The CDR3 here is CASSAYEQYF. In nucleotides, the CDR3 is TGTGCCAGCAGCGCCTACGAGCAGTACTTC.

This clone has only a few counts. This chain connects TRBV6-1 to TRBJ1-2; D call uncertain. The CDR3 covers 15 residues. Germline CDR1 is MNHNS and CDR2 is SASEGT. Trimming pared 6 bases from V and 6 bases from J, leaving 20 bases between. Here the CDR3 reads CASSPGSEVEDGYTF. The CDR3 DNA reads TGTGCCAGCAGCCCCGGGTCGGAGGTGGAGGATGGCTACACCTTC.

The CDR3 coding sequence is TGTGCCTGGAGCCCGGGAGGGGGAGGACAGCCCCAGCATTTT. Its protein product is CAWSPGGGGQPQHF. V gene TRBV30 combines with J gene TRBJ1-5; D may be TRBD1 (6 bases). The germline gives CDR1 GTSNPN, CDR2 SVGIG (reference sequence). V lost 3 bases and J 7 bases, leaving 16 bases between the germline ends. The CDR3 is 14 residues long.

The count of this clone is one. The chain joins TRBV6-5 to TRBJ1-3, with 8 bases identical to TRBD1. From germline, CDR1 is MNHEY and CDR2 SVGAGI. CDR3 length: 15 amino acids. Trimming took 7 bases from V and 0 from J; bases not matched to a gene: 5. The CDR3 nucleotides read TGTGCCAGCAATCCAACAGGGGGCTCTGGAAACACCATATATTTT. Residues: CASNPTGGSGNTIYF.

The V gene is TRBV28, the J gene TRBJ1-1; the match to TRBD1 covers 9 bases. Germline loops: CDR1 MDHEN, CDR2 SYDVKM. Unmatched junction bases numbered 8, after V lost 5 bases and J lost 4 bases. This CDR3 is 15 amino acids long. The CDR3 DNA is TGTGCCAGCAGTCTACCGGGACAGGGTGGCACTGAAGCTTTCTTT. As protein: CASSLPGQGGTEAFF.

This chain connects TRBV5-6 to TRBJ1-4, with TRBD1 matching 7 bases. The ends lost 3 bases at V and 3 bases at J; junction bases unmatched: 2. Germline V lookup: CDR1 SGHDT, CDR2 YYEEEE. The CDR3 sequence is 14 residues long. Written as DNA, the CDR3 is TGTGCCAGCAGCTCGACAGGGTCTAATGAAAAACTGTTTTTT. This translates into CASSSTGSNEKLFF.

The chain employs TRBV28 and TRBJ2-7, with TRBD1 matching 11 bases. The CDR3 has 15 amino acids. V gave up 3 bases and J gave up 3 bases; unmatched junction bases: 4. Germline V gene lookup returns CDR1 MDHEN and CDR2 SYDVKM. CDR3 DNA sequence: TGTGCCAGCAGTTTGGCCGGGACAGGGGGCTACGAGCAGTACTTC. This encodes CASSLAGTGGYEQYF.

The V and J genes are TRBV10-3 and TRBJ2-7, with a possible D match to TRBD2 (6 bases). Germline CDR1 is ENHRY and CDR2 is SYGVKD. Between the trimmed V and J ends, which lost 3 bases and 4 bases, there was a span of 19 bases. The CDR3 spans 16 residues. CDR3 protein: CAISDGGQRGFYEQYF. As DNA, the CDR3 is TGTGCCATCAGTGACGGGGGTCAAAGGGGATTTTACGAGCAGTACTTC.

CDR3 residues: CASSKRQLLNEKLFF. CDR3 nucleotide sequence: TGTGCCAGCAGTAAACGACAGCTCTTGAATGAAAAACTGTTTTTT. The chain has TRBV2 and TRBJ1-4; possible D gene TRBD1, 5 bases. The germline CDR1 and CDR2 sequences are SNHLY and FYNNEI. V dropped 5 bases and J dropped 5 bases, with 15 bases sitting between them. CDR3 size: 15 residues.

V is TRBV30 and J is TRBJ1-3; possible D gene TRBD1, 6 bases. The CDR3 runs to 14 residues. Germline CDR1 and CDR2: GTSNPN and SVGIG (reference sequence). Trimming removed 0 bases from V and 6 bases from J, with 12 bases in between. CDR3 residues: CAWSVSGDVNTIYF. For the CDR3, the DNA is TGTGCCTGGAGTGTATCAGGGGATGTAAACACCATATATTTT.

The chain joins TRBV28 to TRBJ1-2; D is ambiguous. Germline V lookup: CDR1 MDHEN, CDR2 SYDVKM. This CDR3 has 15 amino acids. Trimming removed 3 bases at V and 4 bases at J, with 15 bases between. The CDR3 protein is CASSLFGDLAYGYTF. CDR3 sequence (DNA): TGTGCCAGCAGTTTGTTCGGGGATCTCGCCTATGGCTACACCTTC.

The CDR3 loop is CASSITPPIREQYF. In DNA form, the CDR3 reads TGTGCCAGTAGTATAACTCCCCCTATACGCGAGCAGTACTTC. This sequence joins TRBV19 and TRBJ2-7; D remains ambiguous. V lost 2 bases, J lost 6 bases, and 14 bases lay in between. CDR3 length: 14 residues. From germline, CDR1 is LNHDA and CDR2 SQIVND (reference sequence).

This clone was observed a single time. V usage is TRBV6-4 and J usage is TRBJ1-1, with 11 bases identical to TRBD1. With V trimmed by 2 bases and J by 4 bases, 9 bases remained unmatched. Per the germline V gene, CDR1 is MRHNA and CDR2 is SNTAGT. The CDR3 length is 17 residues. The CDR3 DNA follows: TGTGCCAGCAGTGACATTATTTCGGGGACAGGGGGCACTGAAGCTTTCTTT. The encoded protein is CASSDIISGTGGTEAFF.

The gene calls are TRBV7-9 and TRBJ1-4; TRBD1 aligns across 7 bases. After removal of 5 bases from V and 5 bases from J, the junction contained 8 bases not matched to a gene. This CDR3 comprises 15 residues. CDR1 and CDR2 from the germline V gene are SEHNR and FQNEAQ (reference sequence). The CDR3 DNA is TGTGCCAGCAGCCGTCCGGTGACAGGGAATGAAAAACTGTTTTTT. Residues: CASSRPVTGNEKLFF. Filled out from reference TRBV7-9 and TRBJ1-4, the complete variable domain reads DTGVSQNPRHKITKRGQNVTFRCDPISEHNRLYWYRQTLGQGPEFLTYFQNEAQLEKSRLLSDRFSAERPKGSFSTLEIQRTEQGDSAMYLCASSRPVTGNEKLFFGSGTQLSVL.

This clone was recorded many times. The gene calls are TRBV5-1 and TRBJ2-7, with TRBD1 identical over 8 bases. Trimming took 7 bases from V and 5 from J; bases not matched to a gene: 14. CDR1 is SGHRS and CDR2 is YFSETQ in the germline V gene. The CDR3 loop spans 15 amino acids. CDR3 in DNA: TGCGCCAGCGGTTCTCCCGGACAGGGAACCAACGAGCAGTACTTC. It yields the protein CASGSPGQGTNEQYF.

The rearrangement links TRBV6-6 to TRBJ2-7, with 7 positions matching TRBD1. CDR3 length equals 13 residues. Germline-derived CDR1 and CDR2 are MNHNY and SVGAGI (reference sequence). The V gene end was trimmed by 6 bases and the J gene end by 2 bases; junction bases not matched to a gene: 4. The CDR3 is CASSWDRTYEQYF. The CDR3 DNA is TGTGCCAGCAGCTGGGACAGAACCTACGAGCAGTACTTC.

The rearrangement uses TRBV11-3 and TRBJ1-3; perhaps TRBD1 as D (6 bases). Trimming took 4 bases from V and 4 from J, leaving 17 bases between them. The CDR3 is 16 residues long. Looked up from germline, CDR1 is SGHNT and CDR2 is YENEEA. This CDR3 reads CASSSSTGISGNTIYF. The CDR3 region has the DNA TGTGCCAGCAGCTCCTCCACAGGGATCTCCGGAAACACCATATATTTT.

This chain uses TRBV7-2 with TRBJ1-1; the D gene is possibly TRBD1 (6 bases). V shed 4 bases and J shed 1 base, with 7 bases lying between them. The CDR3 is 13 residues long. Germline-derived CDR1 and CDR2 are SGHTA and FQGNSA. Here the CDR3 DNA reads TGTGCCAGCAGCTCACAGGGGAACACTGAAGCTTTCTTT. This sequence encodes CASSSQGNTEAFF.

The chain recombines TRBV29-1 with TRBJ2-3; D ambiguous. V lost 4 bases and J 0 bases, leaving 11 bases between the germline ends. Germline lookup yields CDR1 SQVTM and CDR2 ANQGSEA. The CDR3 spans 14 residues. The DNA of the CDR3 is TGCAGCGTTGCCCCCGGTGCTAGCACAGATACGCAGTATTTT. Its translation is CSVAPGASTDTQYF.

The rearrangement uses TRBV30 and TRBJ2-5, with a weak D call TRBD1 (6 bases). From germline, CDR1 is GTSNPN and CDR2 SVGIG (reference sequence). This CDR3 comprises 12 residues. The germline V and J ends were trimmed by 2 bases and 5 bases, with 9 bases remaining between them. The CDR3 loop is CAWSMGAETQYF. The CDR3, as DNA: TGTGCCTGGAGTATGGGGGCCGAGACCCAGTACTTC.

Only a few counts were recorded for this clone. The V gene is TRBV6-4, the J gene TRBJ2-3, with 13 nucleotides matching TRBD2. CDR3 length: 15 residues. With 2 bases clipped from V and 4 bases from J, the junction kept 0 bases outside the gene matches. CDR1 and CDR2 (germline): MRHNA, SNTAGT. The CDR3 here is CASSDTSGGADTQYF. The CDR3 DNA sequence: TGTGCCAGCAGTGACACTAGCGGGGGGGCAGATACGCAGTATTTT.

The chain has TRBV19 and TRBJ2-3; 7 nucleotides align to TRBD2. The V gene's germline CDR1 is LNHDA and CDR2 SQIVND (reference sequence). Trimming removed 4 bases from V and 0 bases from J; junction bases left unmatched: 7. The CDR3 is 16 amino acids. The CDR3 loop reads CASSKSSGPSTDTQYF. CDR3 nucleotides: TGTGCCAGTAGTAAATCTAGCGGACCTAGCACAGATACGCAGTATTTT.

In its sample, this clone was seen once. The chain employs TRBV27 and TRBJ2-7, with D perhaps matching TRBD2 (6 bases). Trimming stripped 1 base from V and 5 bases from J, with 6 bases between. CDR3 length: 12 amino acids. Germline CDR1 and CDR2: MNHEY and SMNVEV (reference sequence). CDR3 sequence: CASSLWGDEQYF. The CDR3 DNA reads as TGTGCCAGCAGTTTATGGGGGGACGAGCAGTACTTC.

This clone is judged medium-sized. The rearrangement links TRBV5-6 to TRBJ2-3; 10 bases match TRBD2. J lost 6 bases, V lost 6 bases, and 4 bases had no gene match. CDR1 is SGHDT and CDR2 is YYEEEE in the germline V gene. The CDR3 contains 13 residues. CDR3 protein: CASTQRGGDTQYF. CDR3 DNA sequence: TGTGCCAGCACCCAGCGGGGGGGGGATACGCAGTATTTT. The full variable domain, with the rest looked up from reference TRBV5-6 and TRBJ2-3, is DAGVTQSPTHLIKTRGQQVTLRCSPKSGHDTVSWYQQALGQGPQFIFQYYEEEERQRGNFPDRFSGHQFPNYSSELNVNALLLGDSALYLCASTQRGGDTQYFGPGTRLTVL.

J is TRBJ1-2 and V is TRBV18; TRBD1 agrees at 9 bases. Germline trimming cut 10 bases from V and 4 bases from J; bases unmatched to any gene: 10. Germline CDR1 is KGHSH and CDR2 is LQKENI. The CDR3 consists of 14 residues. The CDR3 reads CATEIGTGTYGYTF. DNA of the CDR3: TGTGCCACCGAGATCGGGACAGGGACCTATGGCTACACCTTC.

This chain connects TRBV18 to TRBJ1-1, with D possibly being TRBD1 (6 bases). The V gene's germline CDR1 is KGHSH and CDR2 LQKENI. V lost 5 bases, J lost 6 bases, and 16 bases lay in between. The CDR3 has 14 amino acids. The CDR3 DNA is TGTGCCAGCTCAAAACTTCCTTCAGGGGCTGAAGCTTTCTTT. Protein product: CASSKLPSGAEAFF.

The V call is TRBV2, the J call TRBJ2-7, with TRBD1 matching over 8 bases. From germline, CDR1 is SNHLY and CDR2 FYNNEI. The J segment lost 2 bases and the V segment lost 8 bases, leaving 8 bases of the junction unmatched. This CDR3 spans 14 amino acids. CDR3 region: CASLRGRFPYEQYF. CDR3 DNA: TGTGCCAGCCTCAGGGGGCGATTCCCCTACGAGCAGTACTTC.

The J gene is TRBJ2-7, the V gene TRBV5-1; the match to TRBD1 covers 7 bases. Germline CDR1 SGHRS, CDR2 YFSETQ. The CDR3 contains 13 residues. Trimming took 0 bases from V and 6 from J; bases not matched to a gene: 3. The CDR3 DNA sequence: TGCGCCAGCAGCTTGGGACAGGGTTCCGAGCAGTACTTC. Its translation is CASSLGQGSEQYF.